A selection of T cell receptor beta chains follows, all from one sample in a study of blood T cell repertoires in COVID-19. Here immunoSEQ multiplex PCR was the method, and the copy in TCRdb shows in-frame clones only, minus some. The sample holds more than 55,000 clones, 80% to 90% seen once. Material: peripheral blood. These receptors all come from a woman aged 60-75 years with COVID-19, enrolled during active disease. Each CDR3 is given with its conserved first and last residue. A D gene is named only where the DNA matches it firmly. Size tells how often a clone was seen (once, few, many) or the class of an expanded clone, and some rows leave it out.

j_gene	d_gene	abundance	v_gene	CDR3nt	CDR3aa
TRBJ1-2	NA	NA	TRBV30	TGTGCCTGGAGACTCGACTTTAGGGGCTACACCTTC	CAWRLDFRGYTF
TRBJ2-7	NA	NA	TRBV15	TGTGCCACCAGCAGATATATCCAGGGGTACGAGCAGTACTTC	CATSRYIQGYEQYF
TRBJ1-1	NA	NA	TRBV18	TGTGCCAGCTCACCACCCATCGGGGGGCAGGTAACTGAAGCTTTCTTT	CASSPPIGGQVTEAFF
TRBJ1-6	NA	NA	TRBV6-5	TGTGCCAGCAGGATCGGGGGGGAAAATTCACCCCTCCACTTT	CASRIGGENSPLHF
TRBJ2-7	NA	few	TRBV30	TGTGCCCTCCAGACTATAACTTCCTACGAGCAGTACTTC	CALQTITSYEQYF
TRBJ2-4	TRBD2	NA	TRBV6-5	TGTGCCAGCAGGATAGCGGGAGCTCCCAAAAACATTCAGTACTTC	CASRIAGAPKNIQYF
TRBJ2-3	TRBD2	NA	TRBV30	TGTGCCTGGAGCCCGGGACTAGCGGGAATGCATACGCAGTATTTT	CAWSPGLAGMHTQYF
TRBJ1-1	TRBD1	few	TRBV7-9	TGTGCCAGCAGCCCCGGACAGGGGGGAATGAACACTGAAGCTTTCTTT	CASSPGQGGMNTEAFF
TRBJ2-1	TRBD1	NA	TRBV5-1	TGCGCCAGCAGTTCACCGGGACAGTTCAATGAGCAGTTCTTC	CASSSPGQFNEQFF
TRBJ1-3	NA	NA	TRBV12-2	TGTGCAAGTCGCTTAGCGCCGTCGACAGGGAAAGATCTTGGAAACACCATATATTTT	CASRLAPSTGKDLGNTIYF
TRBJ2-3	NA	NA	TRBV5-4	TGTGCCAGCAGCTTGACAGGGTGGGCAGATACGCAGTATTTT	CASSLTGWADTQYF
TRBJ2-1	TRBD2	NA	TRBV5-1	TGCGCCACCCGGACTAGCGGGAGTTCATACAATGAGCAGTTCTTC	CATRTSGSSYNEQFF
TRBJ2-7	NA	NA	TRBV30	TGTGCCTGGAGCGGACTCAGCTCCTACGAGCAGTACTTC	CAWSGLSSYEQYF
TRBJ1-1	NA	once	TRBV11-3	TGTGCCAGCAGCTTATTTTCGGACACTGAAGCTTTCTTT	CASSLFSDTEAFF
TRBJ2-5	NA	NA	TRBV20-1	TGCAGTGCTAGTCGGGTACGGGAGACCCAGTACTTC	CSASRVRETQYF
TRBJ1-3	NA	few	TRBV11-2	TGTGCCAGCAGCTTAGTCCGCGGAAGAAACACCATATATTTT	CASSLVRGRNTIYF
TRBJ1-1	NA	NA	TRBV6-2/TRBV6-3	TGTGCCAGCAGCCGGGCAGGGGTGAACACTGAAGCTTTCTTT	CASSRAGVNTEAFF
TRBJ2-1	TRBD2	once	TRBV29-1	TGCAGCGTTGAGGCTAGCGGTGACAATGAGCAGTTCTTC	CSVEASGDNEQFF
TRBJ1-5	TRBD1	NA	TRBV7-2	TGTGCCAGCAGCTTAGCGCAGGGGGCGAATCAGCCCCAGCATTTT	CASSLAQGANQPQHF
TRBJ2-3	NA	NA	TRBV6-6	TGTGCCAGCACCGATTTTACTAGCACAGATACGCAGTATTTT	CASTDFTSTDTQYF
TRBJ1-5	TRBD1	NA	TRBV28	TGTGCCAGCAGAAGAGGGACAGGGGGCGCGTCAAATCAGCCCCAGCATTTT	CASRRGTGGASNQPQHF
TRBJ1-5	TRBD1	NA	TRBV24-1	TGTGCCACCAGTGACCCCCGGACAGGGGATCAGCCCCAGCATTTT	CATSDPRTGDQPQHF
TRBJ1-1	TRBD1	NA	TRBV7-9	TGTGCCAGCAGCCACAGGACAGGGGACCTTATGAACACTGAAGCTTTCTTT	CASSHRTGDLMNTEAFF
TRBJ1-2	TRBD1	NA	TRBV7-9	TGTGCCAGCAGCTCCGGGACAGACTATGGCTACACCTTC	CASSSGTDYGYTF
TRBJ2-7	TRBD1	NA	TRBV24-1	TGTGCCACCAGTGAGTGGGACAGGGAGGACAAGGGCCGCTACGAGCAGTACTTC	CATSEWDREDKGRYEQYF
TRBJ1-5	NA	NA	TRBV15	TGTGCCACCAGCAGAGATACGACAGGTTATCAGCCCCAGCATTTT	CATSRDTTGYQPQHF
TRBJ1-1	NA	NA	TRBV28	TGTGCCAGCAGTTTAGTTGGACTTCAGAACACTGAAGCTTTCTTT	CASSLVGLQNTEAFF
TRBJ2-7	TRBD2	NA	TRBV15	TGTGCCACCAGCAGATCCAGAGCGGGGCGCTCCTACGAGCAGTACTTC	CATSRSRAGRSYEQYF
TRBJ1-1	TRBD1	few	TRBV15	TGTGCCACCAGCTCCAGGGGGGCGAACACTGAAGCTTTCTTT	CATSSRGANTEAFF
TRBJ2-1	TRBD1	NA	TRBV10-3	TGTGCCATTCTCGGACAGGGCAATGAGCAGTTCTTC	CAILGQGNEQFF
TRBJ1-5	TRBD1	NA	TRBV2	TGTGCCAGCAGCGCCGGGACAGCAAATCAGCCCCAGCATTTT	CASSAGTANQPQHF
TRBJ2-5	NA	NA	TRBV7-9	TGTGCCAGCAGCTCGGACAGCAACGTGGAGACCCAGTACTTC	CASSSDSNVETQYF
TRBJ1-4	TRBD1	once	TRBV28	TGTGCCAGCAGGGCACAGGGGGCGGCTGAAAAACTGTTTTTT	CASRAQGAAEKLFF
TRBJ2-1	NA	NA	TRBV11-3	TGTGCCAGCAGCTCACCAGCGGGTAACAATGAGCAGTTCTTC	CASSSPAGNNEQFF
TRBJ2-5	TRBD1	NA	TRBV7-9	TGTGCCAGCAGCCTTCGACAGGGGGCGGCAGAGACCCAGTACTTC	CASSLRQGAAETQYF
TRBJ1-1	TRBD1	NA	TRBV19	TGTGCCAGCCGGGGACAGTGGTCCGAAGCTTTCTTT	CASRGQWSEAFF
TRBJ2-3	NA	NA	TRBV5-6	TGTGCCAGCAGCGTTTCAGGAGGCGATACGCAGTATTTT	CASSVSGGDTQYF
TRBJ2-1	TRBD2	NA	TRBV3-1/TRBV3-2	TGTGCCAGCAGCCAAGATGAGGCTAGCGGGAGGGCCAGGGATGAGCAGTTCTTC	CASSQDEASGRARDEQFF